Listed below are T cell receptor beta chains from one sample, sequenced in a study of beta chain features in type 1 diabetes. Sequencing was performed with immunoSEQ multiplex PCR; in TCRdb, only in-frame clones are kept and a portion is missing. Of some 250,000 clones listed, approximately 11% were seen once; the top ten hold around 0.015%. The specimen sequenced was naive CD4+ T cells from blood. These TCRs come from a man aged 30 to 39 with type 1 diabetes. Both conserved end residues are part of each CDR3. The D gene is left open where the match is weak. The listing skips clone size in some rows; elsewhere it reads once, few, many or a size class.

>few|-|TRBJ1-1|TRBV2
TGTGCCAGCACAGGAAACAGAGACGATGTGTGTGCTTTCTTT
CASTGNRDDVCAFF
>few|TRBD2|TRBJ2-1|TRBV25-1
TGTGCCAGCCGGGGCCCTAGCGGGAACTCTAGCTCCTACAATGAGCAGTTCTTC
CASRGPSGNSSSYNEQFF
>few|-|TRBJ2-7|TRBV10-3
TGTGCCATCAGTGGACAGGCTGGCTACGAGCAGTACTTC
CAISGQAGYEQYF
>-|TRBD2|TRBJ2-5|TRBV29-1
TGCAGCGTTGAAGCGGGGGGGCGAGAGACCCAGTACTTC
CSVEAGGRETQYF
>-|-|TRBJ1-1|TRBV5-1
TGCGCCAGCAGCCTGCTGACGGGGAACACTGAAGCTTTCTTT
CASSLLTGNTEAFF
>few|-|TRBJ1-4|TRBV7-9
TGTGCCAGCAGCTTAGGCCAGGGAGGGGAAAAACTGTTTTTT
CASSLGQGGEKLFF
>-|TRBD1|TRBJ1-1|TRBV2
TGTGCCAGCAGTTACAGGGGAAGGGACATGAACACTGAAGCTTTCTTT
CASSYRGRDMNTEAFF
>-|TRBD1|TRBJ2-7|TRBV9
TGTGCCAGCAGCGTAGGTACAGGGGGTACCTACGAGCAGTACTTC
CASSVGTGGTYEQYF
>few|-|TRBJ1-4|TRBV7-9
TGTGCCAGCAGTTCCAGGGCAACTAATGAAAAACTGTTTTTT
CASSSRATNEKLFF
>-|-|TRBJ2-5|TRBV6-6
TGTGCCAGCGCCGCCGATGGTTTCCTGGCGGGGACCCAGTACTTC
CASAADGFLAGTQYF
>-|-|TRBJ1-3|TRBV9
TGTGCCACCTTGCTTCATCCTTACAGCTCTGGAAACACCATATATTTT
CATLLHPYSSGNTIYF
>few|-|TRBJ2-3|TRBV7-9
TGTGCCTCATCCCAGGGCCTTAGCACAGATACGCAGTATTTT
CASSQGLSTDTQYF
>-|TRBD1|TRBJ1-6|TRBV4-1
TGCGCCAGCAGCCAAGGACAGGGGAGTTTAAGTTCACCCCTCCACTTT
CASSQGQGSLSSPLHF
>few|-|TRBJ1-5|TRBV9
TGTGCCAGCAGCGTCGGGGGGGGCAGGGATCAGCCCCAGCATTTT
CASSVGGGRDQPQHF
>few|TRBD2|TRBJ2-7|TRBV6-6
TGTGCCAGCAGGCCCGGCACTGGGGGGGGGACCTACGAGCAGTACTTC
CASRPGTGGGTYEQYF
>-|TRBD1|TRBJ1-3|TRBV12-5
TGTGCTAGTGGGGCCCGGACAGGGGGCTCTGGAAACACCATATATTTT
CASGARTGGSGNTIYF
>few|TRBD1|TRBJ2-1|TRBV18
TGTGCCAGCTCACCTCGTCAGGGGGAAGGCAATGAGCAGTTCTTC
CASSPRQGEGNEQFF
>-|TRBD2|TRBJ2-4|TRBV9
TGTGCCAGCAACACGGGGGGAGCGGGATGGGACATTCAGTACTTC
CASNTGGAGWDIQYF
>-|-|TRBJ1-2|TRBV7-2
TGTGCCAGCAGCTTTACAGCCCTGGCTGGCTACACCTTC
CASSFTALAGYTF
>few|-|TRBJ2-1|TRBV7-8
TGTGCCAGCAGCCCGCACAGGGGGGGCGCCTACAATGAGCAGTTCTTC
CASSPHRGGAYNEQFF
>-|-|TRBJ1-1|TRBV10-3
TGTGCCATCAGTGACCCCCAAAGCCTGAACACTGAAGCTTTCTTT
CAISDPQSLNTEAFF
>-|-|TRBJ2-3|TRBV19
TGTGCCAGTACCCGTGGCGGGAGCACAGATACGCAGTATTTT
CASTRGGSTDTQYF
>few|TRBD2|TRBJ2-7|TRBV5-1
TGCGCCAGCAGCTTGGGCGGGGGGGACAACTACGAGCAGTACTTC
CASSLGGGDNYEQYF
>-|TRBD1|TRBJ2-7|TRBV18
TGTGCCAGCGGACAGGTCCGTTACGAGCAGTACTTC
CASGQVRYEQYF
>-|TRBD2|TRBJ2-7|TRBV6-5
TGTGCCAGCAGTGCTTCATGGAGCGGGGTCTACGAGCAGTACTTC
CASSASWSGVYEQYF
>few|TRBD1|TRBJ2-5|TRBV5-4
TGTGCCAGCAGCCGGGACAGGGGTATACAAGAGACCCAGTACTTC
CASSRDRGIQETQYF
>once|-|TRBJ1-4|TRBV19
TGTGCCAGTAGTACCCCGGGACTACCTAATGAAAAACTGTTTTTT
CASSTPGLPNEKLFF
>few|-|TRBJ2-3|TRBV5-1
TGCGCCAGCAGCTTGGTTGGGGAAGCGGAAGATACGCAGTATTTT
CASSLVGEAEDTQYF
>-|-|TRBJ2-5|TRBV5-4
TGTGCCAGCAGCTACCGGGGTCAAGAGACCCAGTACTTC
CASSYRGQETQYF
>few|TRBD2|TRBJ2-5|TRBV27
TGTGCCAGCAAAGAACTAGCGGGGGAGACCCAGTACTTC
CASKELAGETQYF
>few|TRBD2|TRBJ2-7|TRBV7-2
TGTGCCAGCAGCTTAGGGGGACTAGCGGCTTACGAGCAGTACTTC
CASSLGGLAAYEQYF
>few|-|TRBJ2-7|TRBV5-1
TGCGCCAGCAGAAGGAGGGCAGAGAGCTCCTACGAGCAGTACTTC
CASRRRAESSYEQYF
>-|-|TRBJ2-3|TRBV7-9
TGTGCCAGCAGTCCTAACCCTTTCCTTGAAGGCACAGATACGCAGTATTTT
CASSPNPFLEGTDTQYF
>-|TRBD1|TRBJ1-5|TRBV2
TGTGCCAGCAGGCTACGGACAGGAGATCAGCCCCAGCATTTT
CASRLRTGDQPQHF
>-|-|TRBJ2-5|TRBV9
TGTGCCAGCAGCGGGGCGTCCCAAGAGACCCAGTACTTC
CASSGASQETQYF
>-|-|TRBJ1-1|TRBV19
TGTGCCAGTAGTCCCGAGGGGGTCGGGATTGGAGCTTTCTTT
CASSPEGVGIGAFF
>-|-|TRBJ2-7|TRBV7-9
TGTGCCAGCAGCCGACAGGCCTCCTACGAGCAGTACTTC
CASSRQASYEQYF
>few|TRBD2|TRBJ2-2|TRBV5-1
TGCGCCACCGCTAGCGGGGGACTCACCGGGGAGCTGTTTTTT
CATASGGLTGELFF
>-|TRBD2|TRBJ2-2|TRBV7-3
TGTGCCAGCAGTCCAAGGACCCGGGGGGGCCCCGGGGAGCTGTTTTTT
CASSPRTRGGPGELFF
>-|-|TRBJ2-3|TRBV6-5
TGTGCCAGCAGTTACTCACAGGGATTGGGCACAGATACGCAGTATTTT
CASSYSQGLGTDTQYF
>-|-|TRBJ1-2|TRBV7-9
TGTGCCAGCAGCTTAGGTGGGGGCGGCTATGGCTACACCTTC
CASSLGGGGYGYTF
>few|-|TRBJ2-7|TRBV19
TGTGCCAGTAGTACGAGTAGTGCCTACGAGCAGTACTTC
CASSTSSAYEQYF